Presented here are 6 T cell receptor beta chains from one specimen sequenced in a study of blood T cell repertoires in COVID-19. Profiled with immunoSEQ multiplex PCR; TCRdb holds only in-frame clones, not every one. The repertoire holds 100,000 to 120,000 clones, with 55% to 75% as singletons. The sequenced sample consisted of peripheral blood. The source of these receptors is a woman in her thirties or forties with acute or convalescent COVID-19.

The rearrangement uses TRBV4-1 and TRBJ1-4, with 9 bases aligning to TRBD1. Trimming at V came to 1 base and at J to 7 bases, leaving 1 base not matched to a gene. Germline V gene sequence: CDR1 MGHRA, CDR2 YSYEKL. The CDR3 loop spans 14 amino acids. The CDR3 loop is CASSQGTGAEKLFF. The CDR3 coding sequence is TGCGCCAGCAGCCAAGGGACAGGGGCTGAAAAACTGTTTTTT.

The chain employs TRBV7-6 and TRBJ2-2, with 8 nucleotides matching TRBD2. The length of the CDR3 is 14 residues. Per germline, CDR1 SGHVS and CDR2 FNYEAQ. V dropped 5 bases and J dropped 6; count of bases not matched to a gene: 5. CDR3: CASSLQRGSGELFF. CDR3 coding DNA: TGTGCCAGCAGCCTCCAGCGGGGGTCCGGGGAGCTGTTTTTT. Together with reference TRBV7-6 and TRBJ2-2, the CDR3 gives the full variable domain: GAGVSQSPRYKVTKRGQDVALRCDPISGHVSLYWYRQALGQGPEFLTYFNYEAQQDKSGLPNDRFSAERPEGSISTLTIQRTEQRDSAMYRCASSLQRGSGELFFGEGSRLTVL.

The chain uses TRBV29-1 and TRBJ1-2, with TRBD1 identical over 11 bases. The CDR3 has 14 amino acids. Germline-derived CDR1 and CDR2 are SQVTM and ANQGSEA. V dropped 5 bases and J dropped 5; count of bases not matched to a gene: 7. The CDR3: CSVRTGGSPYGYTF. The CDR3 DNA is TGCAGCGTTAGGACAGGGGGCTCCCCATATGGCTACACCTTC. Based on the CDR3 plus reference TRBV29-1 and TRBJ1-2, the full variable domain is SAVISQKPSRDICQRGTSLTIQCQVDSQVTMMFWYRQQPGQSLTLIATANQGSEATYESGFVIDKFPISRPNLTFSTLTVSNMSPEDSSIYLCSVRTGGSPYGYTFGSGTRLTVV.

This clone was counted a few times. The gene calls are TRBV2 and TRBJ2-3, with 13 bases identical to TRBD2. Germline values: CDR1 SNHLY, CDR2 FYNNEI. There are 17 residues in the CDR3. V dropped 5 bases and J dropped 2; count of bases not matched to a gene: 7. Written as DNA, the CDR3 is TGTGCCAGCAGTCGGCCCACTAGCGGGGGGGCCACAGATACGCAGTATTTT. It codes for CASSRPTSGGATDTQYF.

The chain combines TRBV7-9 with TRBJ1-1, with D unresolved. The V and J ends lost 5 bases and 3 bases respectively, with 7 bases between them. The CDR3 is made up of 12 amino acids. Germline-derived CDR1 and CDR2 are SEHNR and FQNEAQ (reference sequence). The CDR3: CASSRRDTEAFF. Written as DNA, the CDR3 is TGTGCCAGCAGCCGTCGGGACACTGAAGCTTTCTTT.

This sequence joins TRBV5-4 and TRBJ2-6; 7 bases agree with TRBD1. The CDR3 has 17 residues. CDR1 and CDR2 (germline): SGHNT, YYREEE (reference sequence). The J segment lost 2 bases and the V segment lost 4 bases, leaving 9 bases of the junction unmatched. The CDR3 sequence: CASSGTGVVPGANVLTF. DNA of the CDR3: TGTGCCAGCAGCGGAACAGGGGTAGTACCTGGGGCCAACGTCCTGACTTTC.